A single sample is the source of the 28 T cell receptor beta chains below, sequenced in a study of molecular identifiers for immune sequencing clone quantification. TCRdb reanalysed the PCR reads using MiXCR and keeps one entry per CDR3 protein. The profile shows around 480,000 distinct CDR3 sequences, 20% to 25% of them singletons. Sequencing was carried out using naive CD8+ T cells from blood, with Jurkat cell RNA spiked in. Subset described: FACS-sorted CD8+CD4-CCR7+CD45RA+ naive T cells. These receptors were collected from a human donor in good health. Some libraries in this study had Jurkat cell RNA spiked in.

This clonotype has a count of ten or more. The chain joins TRBV6-5 to TRBJ2-7, with D possibly matching TRBD1 (6 bases). CDR1 and CDR2 (germline): MNHEY, SVGAGI. This CDR3 comprises 14 residues. V lost 0 bases to trimming and J lost 3 bases, with 9 bases between them. The CDR3 region is CASSYSKGGYEQYF. In nucleotides, the CDR3 is TGTGCCAGCAGTTACTCGAAAGGGGGCTACGAGCAGTACTTC.

This clonotype has at least ten counts. The rearrangement joins TRBV5-6 to TRBJ2-5; tentative D call: TRBD1 (6 bases). Germline-derived CDR1 and CDR2 are SGHDT and YYEEEE. This CDR3 is built from 11 residues. Trimming shortened V by 3 bases and J by 9 bases, and 9 bases separated the two germline ends. Here the CDR3 DNA reads TGTGCCAGCAGCTGGGCAGGGGCCCAGTACTTC. Encoded protein: CASSWAGAQYF.

This clonotype came up a few times. V gene TRBV27 combines with J gene TRBJ2-5; D possibly uses TRBD1 or TRBD2 (7 bases each). Germline values: CDR1 MNHEY, CDR2 SMNVEV (reference sequence). The CDR3 loop spans 13 amino acids. V was shortened by 4 bases and J by 7 bases, with 13 bases between the two germline ends. As DNA, the CDR3 is TGTGCCAGCAGTTCCGCAGGGGGGGGGACCCAGTACTTC. It is translated as CASSSAGGGTQYF.

The V and J genes are TRBV12-3 or TRBV12-4 and TRBJ2-1; D is tentatively TRBD1 or TRBD2 (6 bases each). The CDR3 sequence is 14 residues long. V lost 3 bases to trimming and J lost 7 bases, with 13 bases between them. CDR3 protein: CASSFSGAGNEQFF. CDR3 nucleotide sequence: TGTGCCAGCAGTTTCTCAGGGGCGGGAAATGAGCAGTTCTTC.

This clonotype was found many times. V and J are TRBV4-3 and TRBJ2-3; 9 nucleotides line up with TRBD2. V gave up 0 bases and J gave up 0 bases; unmatched junction bases: 4. The germline V gene has CDR1 LGHNA and CDR2 YSLEER. CDR3 length equals 17 residues. The CDR3 protein is CASSQDPSGASTDTQYF. The CDR3 region has the DNA TGCGCCAGCAGCCAAGATCCTAGCGGGGCAAGCACAGATACGCAGTATTTT.

Only a few counts were recorded for this clonotype. This chain links TRBV20-1 with TRBJ2-3; D is unclear. Germline CDR1 and CDR2: DFQATT and SNEGSKA (reference sequence). This CDR3 contains 14 residues. V was trimmed by 1 base and J by 6 bases, leaving 14 bases between them. In DNA, the CDR3 is TGCAGTGCTAGAGCCCTGGGGTTGGGGGATACGCAGTATTTT. The encoded protein is CSARALGLGDTQYF.

Notes on this clonotype: This may come from a read error, since a much larger clone is one base off. Without the conserved terminal phenylalanine or tryptophan, this CDR3 likely stems from a read error. V gene TRBV30 combines with J gene TRBJ2-5; no firm D call. The CDR3 extends over 11 amino acids. Germline-derived CDR1 and CDR2 are GTSNPN and SVGIG (reference sequence). V lost 6 bases to trimming and J lost 2 bases, with 7 bases between them. This CDR3 reads CACDNQETQYS. The CDR3 DNA is TGTGCCTGTGACAATCAAGAGACCCAGTACTCC.

There are many counts of this clonotype. This chain connects TRBV29-1 to TRBJ2-2, with TRBD2 matching over 8 bases. The CDR3 is 15 amino acids. Trimming took 4 bases from V and 5 from J; bases not matched to a gene: 9. Germline loops: CDR1 SQVTM, CDR2 ANQGSEA. CDR3 loop: CSVVLADLGTGELFF. The CDR3 nucleotides are TGCAGCGTTGTACTAGCGGACCTGGGGACCGGGGAGCTGTTTTTT.

The chain uses TRBV21-1 and TRBJ2-5; TRBD1, the D gene given by the table, was not confirmed from the DNA. TRBV21-1 is annotated as a pseudogene. CDR3 length equals 13 residues. The CDR3 DNA sequence: TGTGCCAGTTCAACAGGGCCCCAAGAGACCCAGTACTTC. Amino acids: CASSTGPQETQYF.

This clonotype was counted only a few times. This chain connects TRBV10-2 to TRBJ1-5; 7 nucleotides agree with TRBD1. CDR3 length: 17 residues. Germline assignment: CDR1 WSHSY and CDR2 SAAADI. Trimming took 2 bases from V and 5 from J; bases not matched to a gene: 12. The CDR3 nucleotides read TGCGCCAGCAGTGAGGACAGGGTTACCCGTTGGGATCAGCCCCAGCATTTT. As protein: CASSEDRVTRWDQPQHF.

This clonotype was seen ten or more times. This sequence joins TRBV20-1 and TRBJ2-7; 7 nucleotides match TRBD2. Trimming cost V 3 bases and J 6 bases; bases outside gene matches: 5. CDR1 is DFQATT, CDR2 SNEGSKA, per germline (reference sequence). The CDR3 spans 12 residues. The CDR3, as DNA: TGCAGTGCTAGTAGGGAGGGTGCCGAGCAGTACTTC. Its translation: CSASREGAEQYF.

In this sample, this clonotype turned up a few times. This sequence joins TRBV14 and TRBJ2-7; TRBD1 matches at 8 bases. V shed 3 bases, J shed 5 bases, and the junction held 15 bases outside the gene matches. The CDR3 has 17 residues. The V gene's germline CDR1 is SGHDN and CDR2 FVKESK. CDR3 sequence (DNA): TGTGCCAGCAGCCAGGACAATGGACAGGGTTGGTACCACGAGCAGTACTTC. Protein: CASSQDNGQGWYHEQYF.

This clonotype was picked up a small number of times. This chain uses TRBV5-1 with TRBJ2-1; a possible D gene is TRBD2 (5 bases). V lost 7 bases, J lost 5 bases, and 13 bases lay in between. The germline CDR1 and CDR2 sequences are SGHRS and YFSETQ. The CDR3 has 13 residues. The CDR3, as DNA: TGCGCCAGCCACCAGGTAGCGAACAATGAGCAGTTCTTC. It codes for CASHQVANNEQFF.

This clonotype was detected ten times or more. The chain combines TRBV2 with TRBJ1-5; the match to TRBD1 covers 8 bases. The CDR3 covers 16 residues. Per germline, CDR1 SNHLY and CDR2 FYNNEI. Trimming cost V 6 bases and J 6 bases; bases outside gene matches: 13. The CDR3 coding sequence is TGTGCCAGCAGCGGAAGGGGACAGGCAATCGGTCAGCCCCAGCATTTT. Amino acid sequence: CASSGRGQAIGQPQHF.

This clonotype was observed a few times. The chain combines TRBV23-1 with TRBJ2-7; 9 bases agree with TRBD2. TRBV23-1 is treated as an ORF (open reading frame) with a function not yet certain. CDR3 length: 16 residues. Germline trimming cut 2 bases from V and 3 bases from J; bases unmatched to any gene: 8. As DNA, the CDR3 is TGCGCCAGCAGTCAACTATCCGCGGGAGGGGGCTACGAGCAGTACTTC. Its protein product is CASSQLSAGGGYEQYF.

The V and J genes are TRBV7-2 and TRBJ1-2; D is undetermined. Per the germline V gene, CDR1 is SGHTA and CDR2 is FQGNSA. Trimming took off 2 bases at V and 4 bases at J, with 14 bases between the two ends. The CDR3 has 15 residues. The CDR3 protein is CASSLFQADAYGYTF. In DNA form, the CDR3 reads TGTGCCAGCAGCTTATTTCAGGCCGACGCCTATGGCTACACCTTC.

The sample holds many counts of this clonotype. The V gene is TRBV12-3 or TRBV12-4, the J gene TRBJ2-3; either TRBD1 or TRBD2 may supply D (6 bases each). The CDR3 is made up of 14 amino acids. Trimming left V 1 base short and J 4 bases short, with 9 bases between. In nucleotides, the CDR3 is TGTGCCAGCAGTTTAGAGGGGGGTGCAGATACGCAGTATTTT. The encoded protein is CASSLEGGADTQYF.

CDR3 sequence (DNA): TGTGCCAGCAGTTATTCACGGGGTTCCCACGAGCAGTACTTC. This translates into CASSYSRGSHEQYF. V usage is TRBV6-5 and J usage is TRBJ2-7, with a tentative D call TRBD2 (5 bases). Germline lookup yields CDR1 MNHEY and CDR2 SVGAGI. V lost 3 bases and J 5 bases, leaving 14 bases between the germline ends. The length of the CDR3 is 14 residues.

This clonotype was recorded a few times. J is TRBJ2-2 and V is TRBV7-6; 7 nucleotides line up with TRBD1. V shed 5 bases and J 3 bases; nucleotides not matched to a gene: 6. This CDR3 comprises 15 residues. Per the germline V gene, CDR1 is SGHVS and CDR2 is FNYEAQ. CDR3 in amino acids: CASSARDRYTGELFF. Written as DNA, the CDR3 is TGTGCCAGCAGCGCCCGGGACAGATACACCGGGGAGCTGTTTTTT.

V and J are TRBV7-2 and TRBJ2-3, with 9 bases that match TRBD2. Germline CDR1 reads SGHTA; CDR2 reads FQGNSA. The CDR3 runs 19 residues. The V segment lost 5 bases and the J segment 1 base; nucleotides outside the gene matches: 16. The CDR3 sequence is CASSLDPQASGGRTDTQYF. In DNA, the CDR3 is TGTGCCAGCAGCCTAGACCCCCAAGCGAGCGGGGGGCGCACAGATACGCAGTATTTT.

The J gene is TRBJ2-3, the V gene TRBV2, with D hard to call. Germline V gene data show CDR1 as SNHLY and CDR2 as FYNNEI. This CDR3 is built from 15 residues. The V gene lost 1 base and the J gene lost 0 bases, with 8 bases spanning the gap. The CDR3 spells CASSEVGTSTDTQYF. The CDR3, as DNA: TGTGCCAGCAGTGAAGTTGGAACTAGCACAGATACGCAGTATTTT.

This clonotype was seen a handful of times. The rearrangement links TRBV10-2 to TRBJ1-5; a possible D gene is TRBD1 (6 bases). The CDR3 sequence is 17 residues long. Germline CDR1 and CDR2: WSHSY and SAAADI. V dropped 4 bases and J dropped 4 bases, with 20 bases sitting between them. DNA for the CDR3: TGCGCCAGCAGTGTGGGGCAGGGGTTGGTGGGAAATCAGCCCCAGCATTTT. It translates to CASSVGQGLVGNQPQHF.

This clonotype has just a few counts. The CDR3 region has the DNA TGCAGCGTTGAAGATAGGGTTAGCGGGAGGATTCGCCGCAATGAGCAGTTCTTC. Translation: CSVEDRVSGRIRRNEQFF. The chain couples TRBV29-1 to TRBJ2-1; 10 bases agree with TRBD2. V gave up 0 bases and J gave up 6 bases; unmatched junction bases: 14. The CDR3 has 18 amino acids. Germline V gene sequence: CDR1 SQVTM, CDR2 ANQGSEA.

This clonotype was counted many times. The chain carries TRBV27 and TRBJ2-3; no reliable D call. The CDR3 spans 15 residues. Trimming took 4 bases from V and 3 from J, leaving 14 bases between them. Germline CDR1 reads MNHEY; CDR2 reads SMNVEV (reference sequence). Written as DNA, the CDR3 is TGTGCCAGCAGTTCCTCCCCGTCGGCGACAGATACGCAGTATTTT. Its translation: CASSSSPSATDTQYF.

This clonotype appeared a single time. The CDR3 does not end in the conserved phenylalanine or tryptophan, so this is likely a read error. The CDR3 nucleotides are TGTGCCAGCAGCTCCACCGGGACAGGGTCTAGATCACCCCTCCACCTT. It codes for CASSSTGTGSRSPLHL. This rearrangement joins TRBV7-8 to TRBJ1-6, with TRBD1 identical over 9 bases. CDR3 length: 16 residues. The J segment lost 10 bases and the V segment lost 4 bases, leaving 11 bases of the junction unmatched. CDR1 is SGHVS and CDR2 is FQNEAQ in the germline V gene.

The sample holds many counts of this clonotype. In nucleotides, the CDR3 is TGTGCCAGCAGCCTAGCTGGAATGCAAGAGACCCAGTACTTC. Encoded protein: CASSLAGMQETQYF. This chain links TRBV9 with TRBJ2-5; D possibly corresponds to TRBD2 (5 bases). Trimming took off 4 bases at V and 2 bases at J, with 12 bases between the two ends. CDR3 length equals 14 residues. In germline, CDR1 is SGDLS, CDR2 YYNGEE.

This clonotype was seen repeatedly, ten times or more. CDR3 sequence (DNA): TGTGCCACCAGCCGACGGTCTGGGACTGAAGCTTTCTTT. It yields the protein CATSRRSGTEAFF. The chain recombines TRBV15 with TRBJ1-1; D not certain. CDR1 LNHNV and CDR2 YYDKDF come from the germline V gene (reference sequence). V lost 5 bases to trimming and J lost 5 bases, with 12 bases between them. This CDR3 spans 13 amino acids.

To note about this clonotype: Just one base apart from a much larger clone, this may be a read error. The V call is TRBV14, the J call TRBJ2-4; D is unclear. The CDR3 totals 14 residues. The germline CDR1 and CDR2 sequences are SGHDN and FVKESK. The CDR3 sequence is CASSQDWTKDIQYF. Here the CDR3 DNA reads TGTGCCAGCAGCCAAGATTGGACCAAAGACATTCAGTACTTC. The full variable domain, rest sourced from reference TRBV14 and TRBJ2-4, is EAGVTQFPSHSVIEKGQTVTLRCDPISGHDNLYWYRRVMGKEIKFLLHFVKESKQDESGMPNNRFLAERTGGTYSTLKVQPAELEDSGVYFCASSQDWTKDIQYFGAGTRLSVL.